This T cell receptor beta chain was profiled in a study of Ad26.COV2.S vaccination and SARS-CoV-2 variants. Treatment defined: roughly 18 received Ad26.COV2.S at low or high dose, single or two shots; about 5 received placebo; per-sample allocation not given. The study sampled participants on day 63 after the first vaccine or placebo injection. Sequencing used immunoSEQ multiplex PCR; TCRdb keeps in-frame clones, though not all of them. The data show about 420,000 clones, roughly 90% seen once. V was pared by 4 bases and J by 6 bases, with 19 bases between. CDR1 and CDR2 from the germline V gene are LGHDT and YNNKEL (reference sequence). The CDR3 is made up of 15 amino acids.

The sample was peripheral blood, taken in a trial of Ad26.COV2.S vaccine versus placebo. This chain links TRBV3-1 (or the pseudogene TRBV3-2) with TRBJ2-7, with D possibly being TRBD2 (6 bases). This TCR derives from a person aged 18-60 years who received the Ad26.COV2.S COVID-19 vaccine or a placebo. The CDR3 sequence: CASSREDGAGGEQYF. The CDR3 coding sequence is TGTGCCAGCAGCCGTGAAGACGGGGCCGGGGGCGAGCAGTACTTC.